This T cell receptor (beta chain) was identified during a study of post-analysis software for immune sequencing data. Whole-study findings and limits: Patients showed TRBV5-6, TRBV5-1 and TRBV20-1 among five TRBV segments more frequent than in controls.

This clonotype was found a few times. Its target is not known. Unique-molecular-identifier-tagged TCR beta cDNA libraries were used. One entry per CDR3 protein, called by TCRdb with MiXCR from the PCR reads. In the table there are some 500,000 distinct CDR3 sequences, roughly 45% of which are singletons. Trimming took 0 bases from V and 1 from J, leaving 13 bases between them. CDR3 size: 16 residues. CDR1 is SGDLS, CDR2 YYNGEE, per germline. The rearrangement joins TRBV9 to TRBJ1-2; tentative D call: TRBD1 (5 bases). The sequencing input was blood. This receptor was taken from a girl aged 5-17 years with multiple sclerosis. The CDR3 spells CASSVVAGPINYGYTF. For the CDR3, the DNA is TGTGCCAGCAGCGTAGTGGCGGGGCCCATTAACTATGGCTACACCTTC. The variable domain in full, completed from reference TRBV9 and TRBJ1-2, reads DSGVTQTPKHLITATGQRVTLRCSPRSGDLSVYWYQQSLDQGLQFLIQYYNGEERAKGNILERFSAQQFPDLHSELNLSSLELGDSALYFCASSVVAGPINYGYTFGSGTRLTVV.